The 24 T cell receptor beta chains below all came from one sample that was sequenced in a study of cytomegalovirus exposure and HLA in healthy donors. A multiplex PCR was run with 60 Vbeta primers and 13 Jbeta primers. Assay: immunoSEQ multiplex PCR; the TCRdb copy retains only in-frame clones and omits some. Counted here are 70,000 or so clones, approximately 58% occurring once; the ten biggest clones make up 3% to 3.5%. Source material: PBMCs. Receptor source: a woman aged 45-65 years in good health and CMV-seronegative.

The gene calls are TRBV7-6 and TRBJ2-3; D remains ambiguous. Trimming removed 2 bases from V and 1 base from J, with 7 bases in between. The CDR3 extends over 14 amino acids. CDR1 and CDR2 (germline): SGHVS, FNYEAQ. The CDR3 coding sequence is TGTGCCAGCAGCTTATTTGTAGGCACAGATACGCAGTATTTT. Its translation: CASSLFVGTDTQYF. The variable domain in full, completed from reference TRBV7-6 and TRBJ2-3, reads GAGVSQSPRYKVTKRGQDVALRCDPISGHVSLYWYRQALGQGPEFLTYFNYEAQQDKSGLPNDRFSAERPEGSISTLTIQRTEQRDSAMYRCASSLFVGTDTQYFGPGTRLTVL.

The V and J genes are TRBV28 and TRBJ2-7, with 10 bases identical to TRBD1. J lost 3 bases, V lost 6 bases, and 11 bases had no gene match. This CDR3 has 16 amino acids. CDR1 is MDHEN, CDR2 SYDVKM, per germline. In DNA, the CDR3 is TGTGCCAGCAGCCTCCCTTACGGGACAGGGGTCTACGAGCAGTACTTC. Amino acids: CASSLPYGTGVYEQYF.

The chain has TRBV27 and TRBJ2-7, with a tentative D call TRBD2 (7 bases). The CDR3 loop spans 12 amino acids. Germline V gene sequence: CDR1 MNHEY, CDR2 SMNVEV (reference sequence). The V end lost 10 bases, the J end lost 5 bases, and 15 bases lay between the germline ends. The CDR3, as DNA: TGTGCCACCCGTGGGGGGGCCCACGAGCAGTACTTC. This encodes CATRGGAHEQYF.

This clone was counted between two and nine times. This chain connects TRBV21-1 to TRBJ2-7; TRBD2 was called by the table and not checked on the DNA. TRBV21-1 is a pseudogene. This CDR3 spans 17 amino acids. The DNA for the CDR3 is TGTGCCAGCCCAAACCGCCCCCTAACTAGCGCTACTCGCGAGCAGTACTTC. Protein product: CASPNRPLTSATREQYF.

V and J are TRBV7-9 and TRBJ2-1, with D uncertain. Trimming stripped 7 bases from V and 0 bases from J, with 13 bases between. Germline V gene lookup returns CDR1 SEHNR and CDR2 FQNEAQ (reference sequence). CDR3 length: 15 residues. CDR3 residues: CASIDSPDSYNEQFF. The CDR3 nucleotides read TGTGCCAGCATCGACTCACCCGACTCCTACAATGAGCAGTTCTTC.

This clone came up a few times. CDR3 sequence reads: CASSFASGTYEQYF. The CDR3 DNA is TGTGCCAGCAGTTTTGCTAGCGGGACCTACGAGCAGTACTTC. This rearrangement joins TRBV28 to TRBJ2-7, with 9 positions matching TRBD2. The CDR3 contains 14 residues. J lost 2 bases, V lost 3 bases, and 2 bases had no gene match. Per germline, CDR1 MDHEN and CDR2 SYDVKM.

The chain couples TRBV4-1 to TRBJ2-7; TRBD1 matches at 8 bases. V shed 5 bases, J shed 5 bases, and the junction held 8 bases outside the gene matches. The germline V gene has CDR1 MGHRA and CDR2 YSYEKL. The CDR3 sequence is 14 residues long. Here the CDR3 DNA reads TGCGCCAGCAGCGTAAACAGGGGGAGGAACGAGCAGTACTTC. Translation: CASSVNRGRNEQYF.

V and J are TRBV19 and TRBJ1-4, with TRBD1 matching over 8 bases. From germline, CDR1 is LNHDA and CDR2 SQIVND (reference sequence). This CDR3 is built from 14 residues. V was clipped by 5 bases and J by 6 bases; unmatched bases: 5. This CDR3 reads CASSPRGQDEKLFF. The CDR3 DNA sequence: TGTGCCAGTAGTCCCAGGGGGCAGGATGAAAAACTGTTTTTT.

This chain uses TRBV6-6 with TRBJ1-1; TRBD1 is a possible D gene (6 bases). Deletions cut 4 bases from V and 1 base from J, with 10 bases between. The CDR3 loop spans 14 amino acids. Germline lookup yields CDR1 MNHNY and CDR2 SVGAGI (reference sequence). For the CDR3, the DNA is TGTGCCAGCAGTTCACAGGGTAAGAACACTGAAGCTTTCTTT. Its protein is CASSSQGKNTEAFF.

For the CDR3, the DNA is TGTGCCAGCAGTTTCGACAGGGGCGCCTACGAGCAGTACTTC. Translating gives CASSFDRGAYEQYF. The chain couples TRBV27 to TRBJ2-7, with TRBD1 identical over 8 bases. Trimming removed 3 bases from V and 2 bases from J; junction bases left unmatched: 3. This CDR3 has 14 residues. Germline V gene lookup returns CDR1 MNHEY and CDR2 SMNVEV (reference sequence).

The rearrangement joins TRBV5-1 to TRBJ1-2, with D maybe TRBD1 (5 bases). Germline V gene data show CDR1 as SGHRS and CDR2 as YFSETQ. V was clipped by 0 bases and J by 0 bases, with 6 bases between them. The CDR3 consists of 14 residues. The CDR3 sequence is CASSLAGTNYGYTF. CDR3 coding DNA: TGCGCCAGCAGCTTGGCAGGGACTAACTATGGCTACACCTTC.

The J gene is TRBJ2-5, the V gene TRBV28; possibly TRBD2 for D (5 bases). The V gene lost 2 bases and the J gene lost 2 bases, with 12 bases spanning the gap. From germline, CDR1 is MDHEN and CDR2 SYDVKM. CDR3 length: 15 amino acids. The CDR3 nucleotides are TGTGCCAGCAGTTTAGCGAGGGCGCCACAAGAGACCCAGTACTTC. Translated, it gives CASSLARAPQETQYF.

CDR3 nucleotides: TGTGCCAGCAGCGTAGGGCTAGGTAGGGAGACCCAGTACTTC. Translation gives CASSVGLGRETQYF. V usage is TRBV9 and J usage is TRBJ2-5; D ambiguous. Germline V gene sequence: CDR1 SGDLS, CDR2 YYNGEE. Deletions cut 0 bases from V and 5 bases from J, with 11 bases between. The CDR3 is made up of 14 amino acids.

This sequence joins TRBV6-6 and TRBJ2-3; D possibly corresponds to TRBD2 (5 bases). From germline, CDR1 is MNHNY and CDR2 SVGAGI (reference sequence). The CDR3 contains 14 residues. V dropped 6 bases and J dropped 1 base, with 11 bases sitting between them. The CDR3 here is CASRYGGRTDTQYF. In nucleotides, the CDR3 is TGTGCCAGCAGGTACGGAGGTCGCACAGATACGCAGTATTTT.

The chain is built from TRBV30 and TRBJ2-2, with TRBD2 matching over 7 bases. CDR1 and CDR2 (germline): GTSNPN, SVGIG (reference sequence). This CDR3 is built from 14 residues. J was trimmed by 6 bases and V by 3 bases; bases with no gene match: 7. The DNA of the CDR3 is TGTGCCTGGAGAATGAGGGAGGGGTCCGGGGAGCTGTTTTTT. It encodes CAWRMREGSGELFF.

This chain connects TRBV5-8 to TRBJ2-5, with D uncertain. The CDR3 totals 13 residues. V was cut by 2 bases and J by 4 bases, with 9 bases left in between. The germline V gene encodes CDR1 SGHTS and CDR2 YDEGEE. The CDR3 nucleotides are TGTGCCAGCAGCTTCGGTCGAACAGAGACCCAGTACTTC. Amino acids: CASSFGRTETQYF.

The chain couples TRBV21-1 to TRBJ2-5; the table assigns TRBD2, which was not confirmed against the DNA. TRBV21-1 corresponds to a pseudogene. The CDR3 is 14 amino acids. CDR3 residues: CASSKAEGLETQYF. For the CDR3, the DNA is TGTGCCAGCAGCAAAGCCGAGGGTTTAGAGACCCAGTACTTC.

This clone was detected a few times. The rearrangement uses TRBV13 and TRBJ1-1; D is unclear. This CDR3 has 14 amino acids. Trimming removed 3 bases at V and 1 base at J, with 9 bases between. In germline, CDR1 is PRHDT, CDR2 FYEKMQ (reference sequence). The CDR3 coding sequence is TGTGCCAGCAGCTTGGCACACCCGAACACTGAAGCTTTCTTT. Translating it yields CASSLAHPNTEAFF.

V is TRBV10-1 and J is TRBJ1-2; D is ambiguous. Trimming took 5 bases from V and 5 from J, leaving 12 bases between them. The CDR3 length is 13 residues. Per the germline V gene, CDR1 is WNHNN and CDR2 is SYGVQD (reference sequence). The CDR3 loop reads CASSRGSGYGYTF. The DNA for the CDR3 is TGCGCCAGCAGTCGGGGATCGGGGTATGGCTACACCTTC.

The chain is built from TRBV4-1 and TRBJ2-7, with TRBD1 matching over 8 bases. CDR1 and CDR2 from the germline V gene are MGHRA and YSYEKL. V shed 1 base and J 3 bases; nucleotides not matched to a gene: 5. The CDR3 is 15 amino acids. CDR3 residues: CASSQAAGGLYEQYF. The DNA for the CDR3 is TGCGCCAGCAGCCAAGCGGCAGGGGGCCTCTACGAGCAGTACTTC.

The table lists this clone with a count of one. The chain joins TRBV29-1 to TRBJ2-7; TRBD1 aligns across 8 bases. The CDR3 runs 16 residues. Per germline, CDR1 SQVTM and CDR2 ANQGSEA. The J segment lost 3 bases and the V segment lost 4 bases, leaving 14 bases of the junction unmatched. The DNA for the CDR3 is TGCAGCGTTGGTCGGGGAAAGTGGACAGGGAACTACGAGCAGTACTTC. It yields the protein CSVGRGKWTGNYEQYF.

The rearrangement uses TRBV29-1 and TRBJ1-2, with D hard to call. Trimming removed 1 base at V and 7 bases at J, with 13 bases between. The CDR3 loop spans 13 amino acids. Germline assignment: CDR1 SQVTM and CDR2 ANQGSEA. CDR3 loop: CSVEGVRGGGYTF. The DNA of the CDR3 is TGCAGCGTTGAAGGGGTCCGGGGAGGTGGCTACACCTTC. The variable domain in full, completed from reference TRBV29-1 and TRBJ1-2, reads SAVISQKPSRDICQRGTSLTIQCQVDSQVTMMFWYRQQPGQSLTLIATANQGSEATYESGFVIDKFPISRPNLTFSTLTVSNMSPEDSSIYLCSVEGVRGGGYTFGSGTRLTVV.

The chain uses TRBV4-3 and TRBJ2-7; 10 bases are a match to TRBD1. The germline gives CDR1 LGHNA, CDR2 YSLEER. V lost 4 bases to trimming and J lost 3 bases; unmatched junction nucleotides: 6. CDR3 size: 15 residues. CDR3 in amino acids: CASSRGRTGGYEQYF. CDR3 DNA sequence: TGCGCCAGCAGCCGCGGTAGGACAGGGGGCTACGAGCAGTACTTC.

The rearrangement links TRBV18 to TRBJ2-1, with 8 bases fitting TRBD2. Looked up from germline, CDR1 is KGHSH and CDR2 is LQKENI. This CDR3 is built from 16 residues. Trimming cost V 6 bases and J 0 bases; bases outside gene matches: 7. The CDR3, as DNA: TGTGCCAGCTCGCGTGGACTAGCCGACTCCTACAATGAGCAGTTCTTC. Translating gives CASSRGLADSYNEQFF.